This section outlines one TCR beta chain sequence together with its context. The CDR3 totals 13 residues. Germline V gives CDR1 GTSNPN, CDR2 SVGIG (reference sequence). With 5 bases removed from V and 3 bases from J, the gap between germline ends came to 13 bases. The data derive from a study of OX40 agonist ivuxolimab in advanced cancers. TCRdb keeps only in-frame clones here, not all; method: immunoSEQ multiplex PCR. In the table there are approximately 92,000 clones, 95% to 96% of which are singletons. The rearrangement uses TRBV30 and TRBJ2-5; possibly TRBD2 for D (6 bases). The sequence came from an adult with an advanced solid tumor such as melanoma, head and neck, liver or kidney cancer. The source material was CD4+ or CD8+ T cells sorted from blood, sampled in a trial of the OX40 agonist ivuxolimab. CDR3 in amino acids: CAWCRGSEETQYF. DNA of the CDR3: TGTGCCTGGTGCCGGGGGTCAGAAGAGACCCAGTACTTC.